This entry features one T cell receptor (beta chain) sequence. With 1 base removed from V and 3 bases from J, the gap between germline ends came to 9 bases. The germline gives CDR1 SEHNR, CDR2 FQNEAQ (reference sequence). The CDR3 length is 14 residues. This sample was included in a study of blood T cell repertoires in COVID-19. Study-wide context: PBMCs, B-cell-depleted T cells, or T cells provided the cDNA or gDNA that made up the material.

Data came from immunoSEQ multiplex PCR; TCRdb stores just in-frame clones and leaves some out. The table has some 340,000 clones, 65% to 85% seen once. V and J are TRBV7-9 and TRBJ1-2; D unclear. Sequenced input: peripheral blood. The source of this sequence is a man aged 25-40 years with active or convalescent COVID-19. The CDR3: CASSLESADYGYTF. CDR3 DNA sequence: TGTGCCAGCAGCTTAGAGTCAGCGGACTATGGCTACACCTTC.